Below, 31 T cell receptor beta chains from the same sample are listed, as sequenced in a study of CD8+ T cells in alopecia areata. In alopecia areata patients, both lesional scalp punch biopsies and peripheral blood were collected. cDNA reverse transcribed from extracted RNA served as the sequencing template. Sequencing was performed with immunoSEQ multiplex PCR; in TCRdb, only in-frame clones are kept and a portion is missing. This sample has 15,000 to 16,000 clones, with less than 70% found just once. Sequenced: skin. These receptors were taken from a human donor with alopecia areata.

The genes are TRBV4-1 and TRBJ1-5; 9 nucleotides agree with TRBD1. V dropped 0 bases and J dropped 7; count of bases not matched to a gene: 4. The CDR3 runs to 15 residues. Germline assignment: CDR1 MGHRA and CDR2 YSYEKL. The CDR3 DNA reads as TGCGCCAGCAGCCAAGATACAGGGGGCTGGCAGCCCCAGCATTTT. It translates to CASSQDTGGWQPQHF.

This clone was seen only a few times. V is TRBV7-9 and J is TRBJ2-5; D is possibly TRBD1 or TRBD2 (5 bases each). Germline CDR1 is SEHNR and CDR2 is FQNEAQ (reference sequence). The CDR3 totals 14 residues. V lost 5 bases and J 2 bases, leaving 12 bases between the germline ends. CDR3 sequence reads: CASSPRGEQETQYF. In DNA form, the CDR3 reads TGTGCCAGCAGCCCTAGGGGAGAGCAAGAGACCCAGTACTTC.

V usage is TRBV30 and J usage is TRBJ2-3; 15 bases line up with TRBD2. The junction had 4 bases not matched to a gene; V was cut back by 3 bases and J by 3 bases. Germline V gene lookup returns CDR1 GTSNPN and CDR2 SVGIG (reference sequence). The CDR3 runs 16 residues. DNA for the CDR3: TGTGCCTGGAGCGGACTAGCGGGAGGGGTTACAGATACGCAGTATTTT. Protein: CAWSGLAGGVTDTQYF.

This clone was seen more than once but under ten times. V usage is TRBV7-9 and J usage is TRBJ2-3; D gene unclear. Trimming cost V 5 bases and J 0 bases, with 6 bases left between them. The CDR3 consists of 13 residues. Germline V CDR1 and CDR2: SEHNR, FQNEAQ (reference sequence). CDR3 region: CASSQSSTDTQYF. DNA for the CDR3: TGTGCCAGCAGCCAATCAAGCACAGATACGCAGTATTTT.

In this sample, this clone turned up once. The chain combines TRBV5-8 with TRBJ1-6; 7 nucleotides agree with TRBD1. V shed 2 bases, J shed 7 bases, and the junction held 3 bases outside the gene matches. The CDR3 is made up of 14 amino acids. Germline assignment: CDR1 SGHTS and CDR2 YDEGEE. The CDR3 bases are TGTGCCAGCAGCTTAGCAGGGGGAAATTCACCCCTCCACTTT. It codes for CASSLAGGNSPLHF.

The chain links TRBV7-3 to TRBJ2-7; a weak D match, TRBD1 (7 bases). CDR1 and CDR2 from the germline V gene are SGHTA and FQGTGA. This CDR3 spans 14 amino acids. V was cut by 2 bases and J by 5 bases, with 13 bases left in between. Here the CDR3 DNA reads TGTGCCAGCAGCTTACCAGGGGGAGGTGACGAGCAGTACTTC. Encoded protein: CASSLPGGGDEQYF. The full variable domain, completed using reference TRBV7-3 and TRBJ2-7, is GAGVSQTPSNKVTEKGKYVELRCDPISGHTALYWYRQSLGQGPEFLIYFQGTGAADDSGLPNDRFFAVRPEGSVSTLKIQRTERGDSAVYLCASSLPGGGDEQYFGPGTRLTVT.

The chain recombines TRBV9 with TRBJ1-3, with D tentatively TRBD1 (5 bases). V gave up 3 bases and J gave up 4 bases, with 20 bases separating them. CDR1 SGDLS and CDR2 YYNGEE come from the germline V gene. This CDR3 region has 17 residues. This CDR3 reads CASSGVGAIPEGNTIYF. CDR3 nucleotide sequence: TGTGCCAGCAGCGGGGTTGGGGCAATCCCGGAAGGAAACACCATATATTTT.

The CDR3 sequence is CASSLGGSLGGEQFF. The CDR3 DNA follows: TGTGCCAGCAGCTTGGGCGGGAGCCTCGGGGGTGAGCAGTTCTTC. The V gene is TRBV11-3, the J gene TRBJ2-1, with 7 bases lining up with TRBD2. V shed 3 bases, J shed 9 bases, and the junction held 11 bases outside the gene matches. The CDR3 has 15 residues. Germline CDR1 and CDR2: SGHNT and YENEEA.

The chain has TRBV27 and TRBJ1-2; tentatively, D is TRBD1 (6 bases). The germline V gene encodes CDR1 MNHEY and CDR2 SMNVEV (reference sequence). The CDR3 length is 15 residues. V lost 3 bases and J 3 bases, leaving 14 bases between the germline ends. CDR3 in amino acids: CASSFPAGGHYGYTF. The CDR3 DNA reads as TGTGCCAGCAGTTTCCCAGCGGGGGGCCACTATGGCTACACCTTC.

The genes are TRBV28 and TRBJ2-5; D possibly corresponds to TRBD1 (6 bases). CDR1 is MDHEN and CDR2 is SYDVKM in the germline V gene. Trimming removed 6 bases from V and 0 bases from J, with 11 bases in between. The CDR3 runs to 14 residues. In DNA, the CDR3 is TGTGCCAGCAGCATTGGGACATACCAAGAGACCCAGTACTTC. This translates into CASSIGTYQETQYF.

V usage is TRBV29-1 and J usage is TRBJ1-5; D not resolved. Germline-derived CDR1 and CDR2 are SQVTM and ANQGSEA. This CDR3 region has 15 residues. Trimming cost V 6 bases and J 0 bases, with 15 bases left between them. In DNA, the CDR3 is TGCAGCGTGGCTGACTCCCTGTCTAGCAATCAGCCCCAGCATTTT. Amino acid sequence: CSVADSLSSNQPQHF.

This clone was picked up a small number of times. The V call is TRBV19, the J call TRBJ1-1; D unclear. The CDR3 loop spans 14 amino acids. Trimming took 3 bases from V and 1 from J, leaving 9 bases between them. The germline CDR1 and CDR2 sequences are LNHDA and SQIVND (reference sequence). The CDR3 loop is CASSMLWQNTEAFF. CDR3 sequence (DNA): TGTGCCAGTAGTATGTTGTGGCAGAACACTGAAGCTTTCTTT.

The chain joins TRBV7-3 to TRBJ2-3; D could derive from TRBD1 or TRBD2 (5 bases each). The CDR3 spans 15 residues. Trimming removed 4 bases at V and 0 bases at J, with 11 bases between. Germline assignment: CDR1 SGHTA and CDR2 FQGTGA. CDR3 amino acids: CASSSTRDSTDTQYF. CDR3 nucleotides: TGTGCCAGCAGCTCAACCCGGGACAGCACAGATACGCAGTATTTT.

V and J are TRBV29-1 and TRBJ2-7; no clear D gene. The last part of the DNA fits TRBJ2-5 better; the J call may be wrong. Germline loops: CDR1 SQVTM, CDR2 ANQGSEA. The length of the CDR3 is 12 residues. CDR3 sequence reads: CSAAAGFETQYF. DNA of the CDR3: TGCAGCGCCGCGGCCGGGTTTGAGACCCAGTACTTC.

The CDR3 loop is CASSPQVQGINYEQYF. The CDR3 bases are TGTGCCAGCTCACCACAGGTACAGGGGATAAACTACGAGCAGTACTTC. The chain has TRBV18 and TRBJ2-7; 7 nucleotides match TRBD1. Looked up from germline, CDR1 is KGHSH and CDR2 is LQKENI. Trimming took 1 base from V and 3 from J; bases not matched to a gene: 9. This CDR3 is built from 16 residues.

The table lists this clone with a few counts. The V call is TRBV28, the J call TRBJ1-3; D gene uncertain. V lost 1 base, J lost 2 bases, and 15 bases lay in between. Per the germline V gene, CDR1 is MDHEN and CDR2 is SYDVKM. CDR3 length: 17 amino acids. The CDR3 nucleotides are TGTGCCAGCAGTTTATTTGCGGGAGCAGGCACTGGAAACACCATATATTTT. It translates to CASSLFAGAGTGNTIYF.

This clone has more than one count but fewer than ten. V gene TRBV5-1 combines with J gene TRBJ2-1; D call uncertain. Germline CDR1 and CDR2: SGHRS and YFSETQ. The V end was cut by 0 bases, the J end by 10 bases, with 14 bases between. This CDR3 has 14 amino acids. The CDR3 region has the DNA TGCGCCAGCAGCTTGGCCGCAAAGAGAAAGGAGCAGTTCTTC. Encoded protein: CASSLAAKRKEQFF.

The chain uses TRBV5-6 and TRBJ2-4, with D hard to call. This CDR3 has 17 residues. The V end lost 3 bases, the J end lost 0 bases, and 16 bases lay between the germline ends. Germline V gene lookup returns CDR1 SGHDT and CDR2 YYEEEE. CDR3 in amino acids: CASSSSLGLLAKNIQYF. The CDR3 coding sequence is TGTGCCAGCAGCTCCTCACTCGGGCTTCTAGCCAAAAACATTCAGTACTTC. Full variable domain (missing parts from reference TRBV5-6 and TRBJ2-4): DAGVTQSPTHLIKTRGQQVTLRCSPKSGHDTVSWYQQALGQGPQFIFQYYEEEERQRGNFPDRFSGHQFPNYSSELNVNALLLGDSALYLCASSSSLGLLAKNIQYFGAGTRLSVL.

Concerning this clone: A far larger clone is a single base away, which makes a read error likely. The rearrangement links TRBV28 to TRBJ2-5; D is possibly TRBD2 (7 bases). Germline V gene lookup returns CDR1 MDHEN and CDR2 SYDVKM. With 7 bases removed from V and 5 bases from J, the gap between germline ends came to 20 bases. The CDR3 totals 15 residues. CDR3 nucleotides: TGTGCCAGCACCGTAGGGGGGGTCCGAGGGGAGACCCAGTACTTC. It is translated as CASTVGGVRGETQYF.

In nucleotides, the CDR3 is TGTGCCAGCAGCTCCCGTCGGACAGCAAACTACAATGAGCAGTTCTTC. This gives the protein CASSSRRTANYNEQFF. The chain has TRBV11-2 and TRBJ2-1; possibly TRBD1 for D (6 bases). V was cut by 4 bases and J by 3 bases, with 16 bases left in between. Germline V gene data show CDR1 as SGHAT and CDR2 as FQNNGV. The CDR3 consists of 16 residues.

The chain links TRBV10-2 to TRBJ2-4; TRBD1 matches 9 bases. Losses at the gene ends were 3 bases for V and 5 bases for J; bases not matched to a gene: 17. CDR3 size: 19 residues. Per the germline V gene, CDR1 is WSHSY and CDR2 is SAAADI. In DNA, the CDR3 is TGCGCCAGCAGTGATGGTTTCGAGTTTTACAGGGGGCTGGAAAACATTCAGTACTTC. Translated: CASSDGFEFYRGLENIQYF.

The V and J genes are TRBV4-2 and TRBJ1-6; D perhaps matches TRBD1 (6 bases). Trimming pared 1 base from V and 8 bases from J, leaving 21 bases between. Per germline, CDR1 LGHNA and CDR2 YNFKEQ. This CDR3 has 18 residues. Here the CDR3 DNA reads TGTGCCAGCAGCCAAGCCGTCGGGGGCCAAAGGATCCATTCACCCCTCCACTTT. Translated: CASSQAVGGQRIHSPLHF.

This clone was seen a few times. The V gene is TRBV6-6, the J gene TRBJ1-1; D may be TRBD1 (6 bases). V was trimmed by 11 bases and J by 1 base, leaving 14 bases between them. CDR1 and CDR2 (germline): MNHNY, SVGAGI (reference sequence). CDR3 length: 13 amino acids. CDR3 protein: CASMTGSNTEAFF. DNA for the CDR3: TGTGCCTCGATGACAGGATCGAACACTGAAGCTTTCTTT.

This clone occurred once. At one end, the junction sequence differs from germline, possibly due to a read error. This chain joins TRBV7-7 and TRBJ2-2; D unclear. Per germline, CDR1 SSHAT and CDR2 FNYEAQ (reference sequence). This CDR3 has 12 residues. CDR3 sequence reads: CASSLVGGELFF. In DNA, the CDR3 is TGTGCTAGCAGCTTAGTTGGTGGGGAGCTGTTTTTT. Filled out from reference TRBV7-7 and TRBJ2-2, the complete variable domain reads GAGVSQSPRYKVTKRGQDVTLRCDPISSHATLYWYQQALGQGPEFLTYFNYEAQPDKSGLPSDRFSAERPEGSISTLTIQRTEQRDSAMYRCASSLVGGELFFGEGSRLTVL.

This CDR3 is CASSLGTNTEAFF. The CDR3 nucleotides read TGTGCCAGCAGCTTAGGTACGAACACTGAAGCTTTCTTT. The V gene is TRBV7-6, the J gene TRBJ1-1; no firm D call. The V end lost 1 base, the J end lost 1 base, and 4 bases lay between the germline ends. Per germline, CDR1 SGHVS and CDR2 FNYEAQ. This CDR3 is 13 amino acids long.

About this clone itself: The junction does not match germline at one end; this may be a read error. This chain's CDR3 is CASSLDAGEAETQYF. As DNA, the CDR3 is TGTGCCAGTAGTCTAGACGCGGGAGAGGCGGAGACCCAGTACTTC. The genes are TRBV19 and TRBJ2-5; TRBD2 agrees at 7 bases. Germline V gene sequence: CDR1 LNHDA, CDR2 SQIVND (reference sequence). CDR3 size: 15 residues.

V usage is TRBV6-6 and J usage is TRBJ2-1, with D maybe TRBD2 (5 bases). This CDR3 is 14 amino acids long. Germline lookup yields CDR1 MNHNY and CDR2 SVGAGI (reference sequence). V was trimmed by 6 bases and J by 0 bases, leaving 9 bases between them. The DNA for the CDR3 is TGTGCCAGCAGCCGGACTCCCTCCTACAATGAGCAGTTCTTC. The encoded protein is CASSRTPSYNEQFF.

V and J are TRBV5-1 and TRBJ2-2; perhaps TRBD2 as D (6 bases). In germline, CDR1 is SGHRS, CDR2 YFSETQ. This CDR3 has 17 amino acids. With 6 bases removed from V and 0 bases from J, the gap between germline ends came to 18 bases. CDR3 sequence (DNA): TGCGCCAGCAACTCGGGACTGAACCCTGCGAACACCGGGGAGCTGTTTTTT. Translated: CASNSGLNPANTGELFF.

The genes are TRBV27 and TRBJ2-5, with TRBD2 identical over 9 bases. CDR3 size: 18 residues. With V trimmed by 2 bases and J by 2 bases, 12 bases remained unmatched. CDR1 and CDR2 (germline): MNHEY, SMNVEV (reference sequence). CDR3 region: CASSLHPGREGGQETQYF. The CDR3 region has the DNA TGTGCCAGCAGTTTACACCCCGGGCGGGAGGGAGGTCAAGAGACCCAGTACTTC.

This rearrangement joins TRBV10-1 to TRBJ2-2; TRBD2 agrees at 13 bases. V was pared by 6 bases and J by 7 bases, with 8 bases of the junction left unmatched. The CDR3 runs 16 residues. Germline V lookup: CDR1 WNHNN, CDR2 SYGVQD (reference sequence). CDR3 DNA sequence: TGCGCCAGCAGCCGCGGACTAGCGGGAGCCATCGGGGAGCTGTTTTTT. Its translation is CASSRGLAGAIGELFF.

This clone was recorded once. V gene TRBV27 combines with J gene TRBJ1-1; D gene unclear. The germline V and J ends were trimmed by 4 bases and 1 base, with 7 bases remaining between them. Germline values: CDR1 MNHEY, CDR2 SMNVEV (reference sequence). This CDR3 contains 13 residues. This CDR3 reads CASSYDWNTEAFF. For the CDR3, the DNA is TGTGCCAGCAGTTACGACTGGAACACTGAAGCTTTCTTT.